This TCR beta chain was sequenced during a study of cytomegalovirus exposure and HLA in healthy donors. The study's findings and limits: Published work reported that the classifier diagnosed cytomegalovirus status with high specificity and sensitivity.

A remark on this clone: Its antigen is not identified.

The trim removed 5 bases at V and 7 bases at J, leaving 7 bases unmatched. The CDR3 extends over 14 amino acids. Germline assignment: CDR1 SGHTA and CDR2 FQGNSA. In the PCR, 60 Vbeta and 13 Jbeta primers were used. Here immunoSEQ multiplex PCR was the method, and the copy in TCRdb shows in-frame clones only, minus some. The table lists over 250,000 clones, just over 70% of them singletons, with approximately 2.1% in the top ten. The receptor's source is a female donor in good health and CMV-seronegative. The rearrangement uses TRBV7-2 and TRBJ1-4; TRBD1 matches at 7 bases. The sequenced sample was PBMCs. CDR3 in amino acids: CASSGQVFSEKLFF. CDR3 bases: TGTGCCAGCAGCGGACAGGTCTTTAGTGAAAAACTGTTTTTT.